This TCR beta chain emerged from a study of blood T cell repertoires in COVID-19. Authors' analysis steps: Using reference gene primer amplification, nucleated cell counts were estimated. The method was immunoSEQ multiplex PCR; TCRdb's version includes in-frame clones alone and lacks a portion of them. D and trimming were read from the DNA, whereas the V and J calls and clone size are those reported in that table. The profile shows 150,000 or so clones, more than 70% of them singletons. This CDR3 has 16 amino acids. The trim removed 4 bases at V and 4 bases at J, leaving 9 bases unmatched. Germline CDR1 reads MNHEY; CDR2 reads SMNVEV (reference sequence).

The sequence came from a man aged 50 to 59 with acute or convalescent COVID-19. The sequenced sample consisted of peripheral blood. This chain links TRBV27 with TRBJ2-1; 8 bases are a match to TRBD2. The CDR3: CASSSYRGGGYNEQFF. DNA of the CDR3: TGTGCCAGCAGTTCCTACCGGGGGGGAGGATACAATGAGCAGTTCTTC.